This T cell receptor beta chain comes out of a study of cytomegalovirus exposure and HLA in healthy donors. PCR amplification relied on 60 Vbeta primers (plus 13 Jbeta primers). Profiling relied on immunoSEQ multiplex PCR, and the TCRdb table lists in-frame clones only, not all of them. The data show approximately 100,000 clones, about 83% seen once. Healthy bone marrow donors made up the donors. This clone showed up just a few times. Its antigen is not identified. Study-wide results and caveats: The authors enumerated roughly 160 TCR beta chains as linked to cytomegalovirus. Exclusion applied to some V segments, including TRBV6-2 and TRBV6-3, as they were indistinguishable. The availability of immune exposure information extended only to CMV serostatus.

Between the trimmed V and J ends, which lost 3 bases and 2 bases, there was a span of 10 bases. The germline CDR1 and CDR2 sequences are SGHVS and FQNEAQ. This CDR3 is built from 14 residues. What was sequenced was PBMCs. This chain connects TRBV7-8 to TRBJ2-5; no firm D call. The sequence came from a man aged 55 to 70 in good health and CMV-seropositive. The CDR3 region is CASSFSVTQETQYF. The CDR3 coding sequence is TGTGCCAGCAGCTTTTCAGTAACGCAAGAGACCCAGTACTTC.